Reported below is one T cell receptor beta chain. Its antigen remains unidentified. Per-base qualities were not stored, and no clone one base away is much larger. This entry belongs to a study of patients and donors after allogeneic stem cell transplantation (TCRdb year 2020). Libraries came from RT-PCR. The listed sequencing device is NextSeq 550. TCRdb reanalyzed the raw reads on its own, using fastp at Q25 for trimming and MiXCR for clone calling, and kept in-frame beta chains. Every distinct CDR3 protein forms one entry, paired with its most common genes and DNA. This sample has hundreds of thousands of distinct CDR3 sequences in its table, and 16% of those were observed once. The biggest ten clones account for 7.2% of the sample. CDR1 and CDR2 are read off the germline V gene as MRHNA and SNTAGT. The germline ends are 16 bases apart after V is trimmed by 0 bases and J by 8 bases. There are 15 amino acids in the CDR3, from cysteine to phenylalanine inclusive. The CDR3 DNA has 45 bases and is translated from base 1.

Sequencing was performed on blood, either unsorted or a sorted T cell fraction (not recorded which). The receptor was isolated from a human donor who was either an allogeneic HSCT recipient or a stem cell or donor lymphocyte infusion donor (not recorded which). It is not recorded whose cells these are; they may come from a transplant donor. Here the chain combines TRBV6-4 and TRBJ1-2, with no reliable assignment of the D segment. The nucleotides read TGTGCCAGCAGTGACTCCTCCACGGAATCGGGGGGCTACACCTTC. It codes for CASSDSSTESGGYTF.